This TCR beta chain is from a study of blood T cell repertoires in COVID-19 (dated by TCRdb to 2019 to 2021). At the level of the whole study: Samples from collaborators originated in the United States, Italy and Spain and spanned both the acute and convalescent phases of COVID-19. The material from the prospective study consisted of cDNA or gDNA derived from T cells, B-cell-depleted T cells, or PBMCs. The dataset comprised deeply sampled blood TCRbeta repertoires from subjects exposed to, actively infected with, or recovered from COVID-19. The repertoires were released in a freely available public database intended as a resource for research on the immune response to SARS-CoV-2. Samples came from the ongoing ImmuneRACE study (first 160 participants) plus 1,254 subjects from 6 global collaborators. Sample metadata almost always included a de-identified subject ID, COVID-19 status, age in years and sex. Where available, HLA class I and class II types were obtained from metadata supplied by the sample provider rather than from assay-based typing.

To note about this clone: Its antigen is not yet known. There are no base qualities to consult, and no much larger clone falls within one base.

Based on the germline V gene, the CDR1 and CDR2 sequences are SGHDT and YYEEEE. The CDR3 measures 11 amino acids from cysteine to phenylalanine. The kept DNA is CDR3 alone, 33 bases in frame from the first base. Trimming takes 1 base from V and 8 bases from J, and the germline ends sit 4 bases apart. Broad study findings and their caveats: How much clinical and demographic metadata was included differed by source and by participant, and the metadata was provided uncurated.

TCRbeta CDR3 regions were amplified from genomic DNA using the immunoSEQ Assay, a bias-controlled multiplex PCR. Per the original workflow: Nucleated cell counts per sample were estimated from amplification of reference gene primers within the assay. Sequence reads were collapsed and filtered to measure the absolute abundance of every unique TCRbeta CDR3 rearrangement. Productive Simpson clonality was computed per sample as the square root of Simpson's diversity index over productive rearrangements. TCRdb provides this immuneACCESS table in a form limited to in-frame rearrangements. Some clones are lacking; in checked studies, under half of them reflect an unresolved V gene, and why the rest are absent is not known. Clonal size and the V and J genes are those of that table, whereas D and trimming came from the DNA. Across this sample there are over 200,000 clones, with about 91% seen only once. The ten most abundant clones make up 2.5% of the sample.

In the prospective study, participants were about 18 to 95 years old, resided in about two dozen geographic areas of the United States, and were enrolled through a virtual design. Cohort assignment in the prospective study relied on participant-reported clinical history from a screening survey and a study questionnaire. In the prospective study, mobile phlebotomists collected whole blood, serum and a nasopharyngeal or oropharyngeal swab from each participant. Participants in the prospective study had the option to provide additional blood draws and questionnaires over a roughly 2-month period. Prospective study blood samples were shipped either frozen or at room temperature before DNA extraction.

Recombination linked TRBV5-6 to TRBJ2-1; the D gene is unclear. The sequence derives from a woman aged 40 to 50 with acute COVID-19. The sequenced sample consisted of PBMCs or T cells enriched from blood (not recorded which). The CDR3 protein: CASSLLDEQFF. The nucleotide sequence reads TGTGCCAGCAGCTTGCTTGATGAGCAGTTCTTC.